A single TCR beta chain is shown here with its context. This entry is derived from a study of blood T cell repertoires in COVID-19. The wider study: The United States, Italy and Spain supplied acute and convalescent COVID-19 samples. T cells, B-cell-depleted T cells, or PBMCs provided the cDNA or gDNA that served as material.

Trimming took off 4 bases at V and 5 bases at J, with 11 bases between the two ends. This CDR3 has 13 amino acids. CDR1 SGHRS and CDR2 YFSETQ come from the germline V gene. Authors' analysis steps: Cell counts per sample came from amplifying reference gene primers. Assay used: immunoSEQ multiplex PCR; TCRdb lists only in-frame clones, some missing. V and J calls and clone size are as listed in that table; D and trimming were resolved from the DNA. The profile covers roughly 200,000 clones, with more than 80% appearing a single time and roughly 8.2% taken by the ten largest. This chain links TRBV5-1 with TRBJ2-3; TRBD1 might be the D (5 bases). The material sequenced was peripheral blood. The receptor's source is a woman aged 55 to 70 with acute or convalescent COVID-19. CDR3 DNA sequence: TGCGCCAGCAGCCACTCAGGGTTAGATACGCAGTATTTT. Encoded protein: CASSHSGLDTQYF.